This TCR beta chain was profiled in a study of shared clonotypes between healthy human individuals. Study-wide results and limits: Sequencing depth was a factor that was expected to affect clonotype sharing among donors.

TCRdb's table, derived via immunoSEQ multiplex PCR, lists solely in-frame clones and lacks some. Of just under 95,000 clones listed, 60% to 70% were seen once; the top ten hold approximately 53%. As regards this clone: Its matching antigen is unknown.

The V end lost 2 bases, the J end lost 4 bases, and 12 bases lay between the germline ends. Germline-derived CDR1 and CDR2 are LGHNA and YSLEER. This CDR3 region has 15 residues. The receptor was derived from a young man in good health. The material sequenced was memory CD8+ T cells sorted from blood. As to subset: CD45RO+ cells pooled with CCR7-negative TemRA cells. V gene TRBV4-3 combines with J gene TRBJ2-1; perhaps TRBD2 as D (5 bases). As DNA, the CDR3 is TGCGCCAGCAGCCAATCCCAGCGGTCATACAATGAGCAGTTCTTC. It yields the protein CASSQSQRSYNEQFF.